Below, 20 T cell receptor beta chains from the same sample are listed, as sequenced in a study of shared clonotypes between healthy human individuals. The method was immunoSEQ multiplex PCR; TCRdb's version includes in-frame clones alone and lacks a portion of them. This table has 2,100,000 or so clones, around 95% appearing once. The specimen was naive CD4+ T cells sorted from blood. Subset defined: CD45RA+ positively selected. The receptors were gathered from a man between 18 and 29 years old in good health.

V is TRBV4-3 and J is TRBJ2-1; D may correspond to TRBD1 or TRBD2 (6 bases each). Trimming took 6 bases from V and 8 from J, leaving 17 bases between them. The CDR3 sequence is 14 residues long. Germline loops: CDR1 LGHNA, CDR2 YSLEER. CDR3 DNA sequence: TGCGCCAGCAGTGGGGGTAGGGGGGTCGATGAGCAGTTCTTC. It encodes CASSGGRGVDEQFF.

The V and J genes are TRBV30 and TRBJ2-2; no firm D call. The CDR3 has 16 amino acids. V was shortened by 0 bases and J by 1 base, with 12 bases between the two germline ends. Germline V gene data show CDR1 as GTSNPN and CDR2 as SVGIG (reference sequence). As DNA, the CDR3 is TGTGCCTGGAGTGTCAGGTCGTTGATGAACACCGGGGAGCTGTTTTTT. Protein: CAWSVRSLMNTGELFF.

This chain links TRBV5-1 with TRBJ2-7, with D possibly being TRBD1 (6 bases). V dropped 3 bases and J dropped 0 bases, with 13 bases sitting between them. The length of the CDR3 is 15 residues. CDR1 and CDR2 (germline): SGHRS, YFSETQ. The CDR3 DNA reads TGCGCCAGCAGCTATGGGACAACCAGCTCCTACGAGCAGTACTTC. This codes for CASSYGTTSSYEQYF.

The V and J genes are TRBV5-1 and TRBJ1-1, with D possibly being TRBD1 (5 bases). This CDR3 spans 14 amino acids. CDR1 is SGHRS, CDR2 YFSETQ, per germline. Trimming removed 1 base from V and 4 bases from J, with 11 bases in between. The CDR3 sequence is CASSLSREGTEAFF. For the CDR3, the DNA is TGCGCCAGCAGCTTGAGCAGGGAAGGCACTGAAGCTTTCTTT.

The chain couples TRBV15 to TRBJ2-1; D tentatively reads TRBD1 or TRBD2 (5 bases each). The CDR3 is 17 residues long. V shed 1 base and J shed 8 bases, with 21 bases lying between them. The germline CDR1 and CDR2 sequences are LNHNV and YYDKDF (reference sequence). Written as DNA, the CDR3 is TGTGCCACCAGCAGAGGGGAAAAGGGGACCGGTCGGGATGAGCAGTTCTTC. Protein product: CATSRGEKGTGRDEQFF.

The chain has TRBV6-4 and TRBJ2-1, with D perhaps given as TRBD1 or TRBD2 (5 bases each). The CDR3 is 12 amino acids. CDR1 is MRHNA, CDR2 SNTAGT, per germline. Trimming shortened V by 2 bases and J by 6 bases, and 5 bases separated the two germline ends. The CDR3 DNA sequence: TGTGCCAGCAGTGACGGGGGCAATGAGCAGTTCTTC. This codes for CASSDGGNEQFF.

A word on this clone: A much larger clone lies one base from this, so it may be a read error. The sample carries other DNA sequences with the same CDR3. V usage is TRBV18 and J usage is TRBJ1-1; D ambiguous. CDR1 and CDR2 from the germline V gene are KGHSH and LQKENI. The CDR3 sequence is 13 residues long. V was cut by 2 bases and J by 1 base, with 5 bases left in between. The CDR3 spells CASSPEGNTEAFF. In DNA, the CDR3 is TGTGCCAGCTCACCAGAGGGGAACACTGAAGCTTTCTTT.

V usage is TRBV7-2 and J usage is TRBJ2-7; no definite D call. Trimming removed 1 base from V and 6 bases from J, with 7 bases in between. CDR1 SGHTA and CDR2 FQGNSA come from the germline V gene. CDR3 length: 12 amino acids. CDR3 protein: CASSLESPEQYF. The CDR3 DNA follows: TGTGCCAGCAGCTTAGAGTCGCCCGAGCAGTACTTC.

Of note for this clone: Other DNA sequences in the same sample also yield this CDR3. The chain joins TRBV28 to TRBJ1-3, with D possibly matching TRBD1 (6 bases). The CDR3 totals 14 residues. The germline gives CDR1 MDHEN, CDR2 SYDVKM. Trimming pared 5 bases from V and 2 bases from J, leaving 10 bases between. CDR3 in amino acids: CASSRGGAGNTIYF. The CDR3 DNA sequence: TGTGCCAGCAGTCGAGGGGGGGCTGGAAACACCATATATTTT.

V and J are TRBV6-1 and TRBJ2-3; possibly TRBD1 or TRBD2 for D (5 bases each). This CDR3 region has 15 residues. The V gene lost 7 bases and the J gene lost 2 bases, with 16 bases spanning the gap. Germline-derived CDR1 and CDR2 are MNHNS and SASEGT. CDR3 sequence: CASTFRDPPTDTQYF. CDR3 nucleotides: TGTGCCAGCACCTTCCGGGACCCACCCACAGATACGCAGTATTTT.

This clone was picked up a small number of times. The chain couples TRBV12-1 to TRBJ1-6. TRBV12-1 is shown as a pseudogene. There are 11 residues in the CDR3. The CDR3: CASSRRAALHF. CDR3 bases: TGTGCCAGCAGCAGGAGGGCGGCCCTCCACTTT.

The table lists this clone with a count of one. The CDR3 region has the DNA TGTGCCAGCAGTTATAACAGAATTAGCAATCAGCCCCAGCATTTT. Translated, it gives CASSYNRISNQPQHF. The V and J genes are TRBV6-9 and TRBJ1-5; D call uncertain. This CDR3 is 15 amino acids long. Germline CDR1 reads MNHGY; CDR2 reads SVAAGI. With 2 bases removed from V and 0 bases from J, the gap between germline ends came to 8 bases.

This chain uses TRBV2 with TRBJ2-7; possibly TRBD1 for D (5 bases). Looked up from germline, CDR1 is SNHLY and CDR2 is FYNNEI. The CDR3 contains 16 residues. V gave up 3 bases and J gave up 2 bases, with 17 bases separating them. In DNA, the CDR3 is TGTGCCAGCAGTGATATGGGCCAGGGTGGGGCCTACGAGCAGTACTTC. This encodes CASSDMGQGGAYEQYF.

The V and J genes are TRBV5-1 and TRBJ2-2; D is possibly TRBD1 (6 bases). The CDR3 consists of 16 residues. Germline CDR1 reads SGHRS; CDR2 reads YFSETQ. V was cut by 0 bases and J by 2 bases, with 11 bases left in between. Written as DNA, the CDR3 is TGCGCCAGCAGCTTGGATGGCAGGGGAAACACCGGGGAGCTGTTTTTT. Protein product: CASSLDGRGNTGELFF.

Concerning this clone: In the same sample, other DNA sequences code for this CDR3. This chain joins TRBV5-1 and TRBJ2-5; D remains ambiguous. The CDR3 loop spans 13 amino acids. Trimming cost V 0 bases and J 5 bases, with 8 bases left between them. In germline, CDR1 is SGHRS, CDR2 YFSETQ. The CDR3 here is CASSLANRETQYF. CDR3 sequence (DNA): TGCGCCAGCAGCTTGGCCAATCGCGAGACCCAGTACTTC.

The rearrangement joins TRBV4-2 to TRBJ2-7; 16 bases map to TRBD2. Germline values: CDR1 LGHNA, CDR2 YNFKEQ. The CDR3 is made up of 20 amino acids. Trimming at V came to 4 bases and at J to 7 bases, leaving 19 bases not matched to a gene. The CDR3 DNA reads TGTGCCAGCAGCCGACAAGACACAACGGGGACTAGCGGGAGGGAATGGGAGCAGTACTTC. It specifies CASSRQDTTGTSGREWEQYF.

J is TRBJ1-2 and V is TRBV5-4, with D perhaps matching TRBD1 (6 bases). The CDR3 is 14 residues long. CDR1 and CDR2 (germline): SGHNT, YYREEE (reference sequence). The V gene lost 4 bases and the J gene lost 4 bases, with 14 bases spanning the gap. CDR3 DNA: TGTGCCAGCAGCCGGACAGACACCCCCTATGGCTACACCTTC. Its protein product is CASSRTDTPYGYTF.

The V call is TRBV5-4, the J call TRBJ2-7; TRBD1 matches 10 bases. J gave up 3 bases and V 4 bases, and 10 bases lay outside the gene matches. The V gene's germline CDR1 is SGHNT and CDR2 YYREEE (reference sequence). The CDR3 covers 16 residues. CDR3 coding DNA: TGTGCCAGCAGCGCAGACCTAGGGACAGGGGACTACGAGCAGTACTTC. Its protein is CASSADLGTGDYEQYF.

V usage is TRBV7-2 and J usage is TRBJ2-1; D uncertain. CDR1 is SGHTA and CDR2 is FQGNSA in the germline V gene. This CDR3 contains 13 residues. Trimming took 6 bases from V and 9 from J, leaving 15 bases between them. In DNA form, the CDR3 reads TGTGCCAGCAGTTATAGACTGGACGCTGAGCAGTTCTTC. Protein: CASSYRLDAEQFF.

The rearrangement joins TRBV7-9 to TRBJ2-5; D is uncertain. This CDR3 comprises 11 residues. Per germline, CDR1 SEHNR and CDR2 FQNEAQ (reference sequence). V lost 4 bases and J lost 7, with 7 bases in between. CDR3 amino acids: CASSSGGTQYF. CDR3 nucleotide sequence: TGTGCCAGCAGCTCGGGTGGGACCCAGTACTTC.